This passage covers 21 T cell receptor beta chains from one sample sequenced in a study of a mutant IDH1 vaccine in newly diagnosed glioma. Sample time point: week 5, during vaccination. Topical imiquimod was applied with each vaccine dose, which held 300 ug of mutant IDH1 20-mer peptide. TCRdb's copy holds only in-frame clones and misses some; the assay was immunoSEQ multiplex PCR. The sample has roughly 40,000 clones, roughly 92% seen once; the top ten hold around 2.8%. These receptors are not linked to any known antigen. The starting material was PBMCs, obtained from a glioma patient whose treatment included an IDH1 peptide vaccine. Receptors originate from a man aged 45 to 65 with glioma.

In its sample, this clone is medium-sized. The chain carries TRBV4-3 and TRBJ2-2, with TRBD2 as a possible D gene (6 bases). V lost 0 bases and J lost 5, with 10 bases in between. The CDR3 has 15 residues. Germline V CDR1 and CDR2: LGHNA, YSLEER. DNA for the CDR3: TGCGCCAGCAGCCAAGATTCGGCGGGGACCGGGGAGCTGTTTTTT. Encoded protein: CASSQDSAGTGELFF.

DNA for the CDR3: TGCGCCAGCAGCCAAGATCACAGGGGGTTAACCTACGAGCAGTACTTC. Protein sequence: CASSQDHRGLTYEQYF. The V call is TRBV4-3, the J call TRBJ2-7; 8 bases line up with TRBD1. CDR3 size: 16 residues. Germline V gene lookup returns CDR1 LGHNA and CDR2 YSLEER. V gave up 0 bases and J gave up 2 bases; unmatched junction bases: 6.

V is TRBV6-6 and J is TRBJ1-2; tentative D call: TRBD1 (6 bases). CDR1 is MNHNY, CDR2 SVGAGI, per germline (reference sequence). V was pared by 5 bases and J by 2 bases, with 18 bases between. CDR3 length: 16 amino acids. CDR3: CASSHGTFEVNYGYTF. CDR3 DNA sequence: TGTGCCAGCAGTCATGGGACATTTGAGGTGAACTATGGCTACACCTTC.

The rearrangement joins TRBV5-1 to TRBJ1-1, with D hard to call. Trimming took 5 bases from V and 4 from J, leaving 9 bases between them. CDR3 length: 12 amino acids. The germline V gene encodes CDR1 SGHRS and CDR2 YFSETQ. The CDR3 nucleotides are TGCGCCAGCAGTCTGGGTCCCACTGAAGCTTTCTTT. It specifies CASSLGPTEAFF. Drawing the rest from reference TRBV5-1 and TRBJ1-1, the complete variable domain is KAGVTQTPRYLIKTRGQQVTLSCSPISGHRSVSWYQQTPGQGLQFLFEYFSETQRNKGNFPGRFSGRQFSNSRSEMNVSTLELGDSALYLCASSLGPTEAFFGQGTRLTVV.

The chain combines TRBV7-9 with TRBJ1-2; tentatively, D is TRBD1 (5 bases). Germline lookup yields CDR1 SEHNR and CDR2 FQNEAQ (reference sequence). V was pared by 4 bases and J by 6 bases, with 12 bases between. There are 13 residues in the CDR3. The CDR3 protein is CASSSGGTNGYTF. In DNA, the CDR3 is TGTGCCAGCAGCTCTGGAGGGACCAATGGCTACACCTTC.

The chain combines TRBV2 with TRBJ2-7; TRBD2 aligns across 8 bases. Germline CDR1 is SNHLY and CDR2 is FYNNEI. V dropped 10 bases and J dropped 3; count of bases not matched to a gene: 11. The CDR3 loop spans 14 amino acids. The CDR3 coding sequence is TGTGCCACCTCTCCCGGGACTAGGGTCTACGAGCAGTACTTC. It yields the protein CATSPGTRVYEQYF. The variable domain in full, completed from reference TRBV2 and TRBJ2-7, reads EPEVTQTPSHQVTQMGQEVILRCVPISNHLYFYWYRQILGQKVEFLVSFYNNEISEKSEIFDDQFSVERPDGSNFTLKIRSTKLEDSAMYFCATSPGTRVYEQYFGPGTRLTVT.

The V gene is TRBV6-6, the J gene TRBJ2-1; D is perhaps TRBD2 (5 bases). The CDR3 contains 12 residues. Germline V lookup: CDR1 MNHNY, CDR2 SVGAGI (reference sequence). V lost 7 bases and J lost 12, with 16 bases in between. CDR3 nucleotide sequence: TGTGCCAGCACCAGACCTAGCCATGGGCAGTTCTTC. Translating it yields CASTRPSHGQFF.

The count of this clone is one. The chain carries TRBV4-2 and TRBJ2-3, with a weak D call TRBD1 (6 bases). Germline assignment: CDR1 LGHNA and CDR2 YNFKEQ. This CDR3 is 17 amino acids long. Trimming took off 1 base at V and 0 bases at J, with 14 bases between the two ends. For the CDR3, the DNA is TGTGCCAGCAGCCAAGCTTCACAGGGTCAAAGCACAGATACGCAGTATTTT. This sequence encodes CASSQASQGQSTDTQYF.

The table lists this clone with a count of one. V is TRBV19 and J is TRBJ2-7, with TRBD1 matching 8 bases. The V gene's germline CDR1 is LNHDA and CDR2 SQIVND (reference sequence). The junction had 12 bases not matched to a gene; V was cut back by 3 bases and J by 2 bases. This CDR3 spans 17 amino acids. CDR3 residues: CASSMKTRTGYPYEQYF. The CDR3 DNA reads TGTGCCAGTAGTATGAAGACCCGGACAGGGTACCCCTACGAGCAGTACTTC.

CDR3 in amino acids: CASGNRGRSNEQYF. CDR3 sequence (DNA): TGTGCCAGCGGCAACAGGGGGCGAAGCAACGAGCAGTACTTC. The chain couples TRBV4-2 to TRBJ2-7; the match to TRBD1 covers 9 bases. There are 14 residues in the CDR3. V was pared by 8 bases and J by 5 bases, with 10 bases of the junction left unmatched. The V gene's germline CDR1 is LGHNA and CDR2 YNFKEQ.

This CDR3 reads CASSPGNPPVGYTF. CDR3 coding DNA: TGTGCCAGTAGTCCGGGGAACCCTCCGGTGGGCTACACCTTC. The chain has TRBV19 and TRBJ1-2, with no clear D. The germline CDR1 and CDR2 sequences are LNHDA and SQIVND (reference sequence). The CDR3 loop spans 14 amino acids. Trimming stripped 5 bases from V and 8 bases from J, with 18 bases between.

The CDR3 sequence is CASSRDRGRNYGYTF. The CDR3 coding sequence is TGTGCCAGTAGTAGAGACAGGGGGCGTAACTATGGCTACACCTTC. The chain is built from TRBV19 and TRBJ1-2, with 10 nucleotides matching TRBD1. Germline CDR1 and CDR2: LNHDA and SQIVND (reference sequence). V lost 4 bases, J lost 1 base, and 3 bases stayed unmatched. This CDR3 spans 15 amino acids. Full variable domain (remainder filled in from reference TRBV19 and TRBJ1-2): DGGITQSPKYLFRKEGQNVTLSCEQNLNHDAMYWYRQDPGQGLRLIYYSQIVNDFQKGDIAEGYSVSREKKESFPLTVTSAQKNPTAFYLCASSRDRGRNYGYTFGSGTRLTVV.

CDR3 protein: CASSLGATGFYNEQFF. The DNA of the CDR3 is TGCGCCAGCAGCTTGGGAGCGACTGGCTTCTACAATGAGCAGTTCTTC. The chain uses TRBV5-1 and TRBJ2-1; the D is unclear. This CDR3 spans 16 amino acids. V was trimmed by 0 bases and J by 3 bases, leaving 13 bases between them. Looked up from germline, CDR1 is SGHRS and CDR2 is YFSETQ.

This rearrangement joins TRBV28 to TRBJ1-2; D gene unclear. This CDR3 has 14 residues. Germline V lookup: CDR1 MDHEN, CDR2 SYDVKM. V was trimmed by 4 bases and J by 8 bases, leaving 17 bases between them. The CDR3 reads CASSSHRSGSGYTF. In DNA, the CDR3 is TGTGCCAGCAGTTCACACCGCTCCGGGAGCGGCTACACCTTC.

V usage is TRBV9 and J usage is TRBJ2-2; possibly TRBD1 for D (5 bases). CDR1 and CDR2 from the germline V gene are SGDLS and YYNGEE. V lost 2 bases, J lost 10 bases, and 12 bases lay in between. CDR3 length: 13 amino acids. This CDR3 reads CASSVTDIEELFF. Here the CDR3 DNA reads TGTGCCAGCAGCGTGACAGACATCGAGGAGCTGTTTTTT.

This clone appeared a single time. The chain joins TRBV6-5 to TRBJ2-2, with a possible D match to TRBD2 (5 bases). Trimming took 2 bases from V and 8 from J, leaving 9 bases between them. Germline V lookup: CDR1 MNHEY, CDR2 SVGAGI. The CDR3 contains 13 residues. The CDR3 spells CASSYRSGGELFF. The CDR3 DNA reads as TGTGCCAGCAGTTACCGCAGCGGAGGGGAGCTGTTTTTT.

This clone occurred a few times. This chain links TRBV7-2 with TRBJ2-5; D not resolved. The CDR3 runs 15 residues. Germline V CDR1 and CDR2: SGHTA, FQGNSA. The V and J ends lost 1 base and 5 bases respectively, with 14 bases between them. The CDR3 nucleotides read TGTGCCAGCAGCTTAGGTGGACCTTCAATGGAGACCCAGTACTTC. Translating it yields CASSLGGPSMETQYF.

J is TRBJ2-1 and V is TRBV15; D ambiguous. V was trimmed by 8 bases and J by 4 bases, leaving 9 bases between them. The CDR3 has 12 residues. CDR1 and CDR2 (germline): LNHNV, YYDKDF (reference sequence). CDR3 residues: CATSASYNEQFF. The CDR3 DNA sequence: TGTGCCACCTCCGCTAGTTACAATGAGCAGTTCTTC.

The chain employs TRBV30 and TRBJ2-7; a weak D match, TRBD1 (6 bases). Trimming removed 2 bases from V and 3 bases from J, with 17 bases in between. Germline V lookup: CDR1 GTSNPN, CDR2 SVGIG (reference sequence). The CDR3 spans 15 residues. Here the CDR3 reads CAWSFGQGSFYEQYF. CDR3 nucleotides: TGTGCCTGGAGTTTTGGCCAGGGGTCATTCTACGAGCAGTACTTC.

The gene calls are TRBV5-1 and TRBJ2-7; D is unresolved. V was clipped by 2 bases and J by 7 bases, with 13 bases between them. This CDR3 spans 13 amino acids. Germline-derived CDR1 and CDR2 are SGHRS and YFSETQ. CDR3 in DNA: TGCGCCAGCAGCTTCAATCAAAATGAGGAGCAGTACTTC. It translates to CASSFNQNEEQYF. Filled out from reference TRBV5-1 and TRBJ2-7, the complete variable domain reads KAGVTQTPRYLIKTRGQQVTLSCSPISGHRSVSWYQQTPGQGLQFLFEYFSETQRNKGNFPGRFSGRQFSNSRSEMNVSTLELGDSALYLCASSFNQNEEQYFGPGTRLTVT.

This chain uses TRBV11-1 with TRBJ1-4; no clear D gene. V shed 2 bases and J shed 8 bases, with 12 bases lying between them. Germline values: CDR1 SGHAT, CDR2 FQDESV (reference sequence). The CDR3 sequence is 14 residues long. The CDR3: CASSLRGSGEKLFF. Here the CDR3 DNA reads TGTGCCAGCAGCTTACGAGGGAGTGGGGAAAAACTGTTTTTT.